Below are 6 T cell receptor beta chains sequenced from a single sample in a study of T cells in Graves' hyperthyroidism and ophthalmopathy. RNA transcripts gave rise to amplified TCR beta CDR3 regions. A first-round RT-PCR of the TCR CDR3 used the HTBI primer set. Via MiXCR, TCRdb re-called the multiplex PCR reads, giving one row per CDR3 protein. The repertoire holds a few hundred thousand distinct CDR3 sequences, with 15% to 19% as singletons. Sequenced input: blood. Every receptor here comes from a woman aged 25 to 39 with Graves' hyperthyroidism.

The V call is TRBV5-6, the J call TRBJ1-2, with D maybe TRBD1 (5 bases). V was clipped by 4 bases and J by 3 bases, with 19 bases between them. Germline V gene sequence: CDR1 SGHDT, CDR2 YYEEEE. The CDR3 extends over 16 amino acids. DNA of the CDR3: TGTGCCAGCAGCCCTAGGCCCTTCCGGGACTACTATGGCTACACCTTC. This sequence encodes CASSPRPFRDYYGYTF.

This clonotype was counted between two and nine times. The chain links TRBV27 to TRBJ2-3; a weak D match, TRBD2 (5 bases). Germline CDR1 and CDR2: MNHEY and SMNVEV (reference sequence). The CDR3 contains 14 residues. Trimming left V 3 bases short and J 4 bases short, with 11 bases between. The CDR3 here is CASSLEAAPDTQYF. In nucleotides, the CDR3 is TGTGCCAGCAGTTTGGAGGCAGCGCCAGATACGCAGTATTTT.

A remark on this clonotype: One end of the junction does not line up with germline, which may come from a read error. The chain combines TRBV4-1 with TRBJ2-7, with a weak D call TRBD1 (6 bases). Germline CDR1 is MGHRA and CDR2 is YSYEKL. This CDR3 has 14 residues. The CDR3, as DNA: TGCGCCAGCAGCGAAGACCCAGGGGTATCCGAGCAGTACTTC. Encoded protein: CASSEDPGVSEQYF.

This clonotype has a count of ten or more. This sequence joins TRBV6-1 and TRBJ1-1, with D possibly being TRBD1 (5 bases). V lost 0 bases and J 5 bases, leaving 7 bases between the germline ends. The CDR3 is 13 amino acids. Germline V gene sequence: CDR1 MNHNS, CDR2 SASEGT. In DNA form, the CDR3 reads TGTGCCAGCAGTGAAGCAAGGGGTACTGAAGCTTTCTTT. Protein sequence: CASSEARGTEAFF.

J is TRBJ2-5 and V is TRBV7-9, with 11 nucleotides matching TRBD2. Germline lookup yields CDR1 SEHNR and CDR2 FQNEAQ (reference sequence). The length of the CDR3 is 15 residues. V was pared by 0 bases and J by 4 bases, with 1 base of the junction left unmatched. CDR3 protein: CASSLATSGRETQYF. The CDR3, as DNA: TGTGCCAGCAGCTTAGCCACTAGCGGGAGAGAGACCCAGTACTTC.

On this clonotype itself: This may be a read error, as it is one base from a much larger clone. V gene TRBV29-1 combines with J gene TRBJ1-1, with no clear D. The V end lost 8 bases, the J end lost 1 base, and 8 bases lay between the germline ends. From germline, CDR1 is SQVTM and CDR2 ANQGSEA. The CDR3 has 11 residues. The CDR3 spells CSTYRNTEAFF. Written as DNA, the CDR3 is TGCAGCACCTACAGGAACACTGAAGCTTTCTTT.